A single sample gave rise to the 29 T cell receptor beta chains below, sequenced in a study of CD8 T cells in ankylosing spondylitis. Broader study findings: Ankylosing spondylitis blood appeared to carry a characteristic TCR beta motif of roughly eight highly homologous variants.

TCRdb passed the 5' RACE reads through MiXCR, listing each CDR3 protein once. Of about 800,000 distinct CDR3 sequences in the sample, roughly 12% were seen once. Which antigens these TCRs recognize remains unknown. The material sequenced was blood, either unsorted or a sorted T cell fraction (not recorded which). The receptor set was obtained from a male donor with ankylosing spondylitis.

The chain carries TRBV4-3 and TRBJ1-1, with D possibly being TRBD1 (6 bases). The V gene lost 1 base and the J gene lost 0 bases, with 15 bases spanning the gap. Germline CDR1 LGHNA, CDR2 YSLEER. This CDR3 region has 17 residues. The CDR3 sequence is CASSQAGGGGVNTEAFF. The CDR3 bases are TGCGCCAGCAGCCAAGCGGGTGGGGGCGGAGTGAACACTGAAGCTTTCTTT.

V is TRBV4-3 and J is TRBJ2-7; 9 positions agree with TRBD2. Germline-derived CDR1 and CDR2 are LGHNA and YSLEER. The CDR3 length is 15 residues. Unmatched junction bases numbered 6, after V lost 0 bases and J lost 6 bases. The chain's CDR3 is CASSQDPAGGLEQYF. The CDR3 coding sequence is TGCGCCAGCAGCCAAGACCCAGCGGGAGGTCTCGAGCAGTACTTC.

This clonotype turned up a few times. This chain links TRBV11-1 with TRBJ2-7; TRBD2 agrees at 16 bases. Trimming at V came to 1 base and at J to 4 bases, leaving 10 bases not matched to a gene. Germline values: CDR1 SGHAT, CDR2 FQDESV (reference sequence). The CDR3 is 19 amino acids. CDR3 nucleotide sequence: TGTGCCAGCAGCTTAGTGGGACTAGCGGGAGGGCAGAAGTGGTACGAGCAGTACTTC. This codes for CASSLVGLAGGQKWYEQYF.

The gene calls are TRBV7-2 and TRBJ1-5; 8 bases match TRBD1. The CDR3 is made up of 16 amino acids. The germline CDR1 and CDR2 sequences are SGHTA and FQGNSA. The V segment lost 5 bases and the J segment 6 bases; nucleotides outside the gene matches: 12. CDR3 amino acids: CASSQRGQAGTQPQHF. CDR3 coding DNA: TGTGCCAGCAGCCAGAGGGGACAGGCCGGTACTCAGCCCCAGCATTTT. Full variable domain (outside the CDR3, taken from reference TRBV7-2 and TRBJ1-5): GAGVSQSPSNKVTEKGKDVELRCDPISGHTALYWYRQSLGQGLEFLIYFQGNSAPDKSGLPSDRFSAERTGGSVSTLTIQRTQQEDSAVYLCASSQRGQAGTQPQHFGDGTRLSIL.

This clonotype was counted only a few times. The chain recombines TRBV20-1 with TRBJ1-2; no firm D call. V gave up 3 bases and J gave up 2 bases, with 16 bases separating them. The CDR3 loop spans 15 amino acids. Germline V gene data show CDR1 as DFQATT and CDR2 as SNEGSKA (reference sequence). The CDR3 spells CSASSPSVGNYGYTF. The CDR3 DNA follows: TGCAGTGCTAGTTCTCCCAGTGTCGGGAACTATGGCTACACCTTC.

The chain has TRBV7-2 and TRBJ2-3; 10 nucleotides line up with TRBD2. This CDR3 is 15 amino acids long. Germline loops: CDR1 SGHTA, CDR2 FQGNSA. After removal of 5 bases from V and 3 bases from J, the junction contained 5 bases not matched to a gene. CDR3: CASSPTGLATDTQYF. The CDR3, as DNA: TGTGCCAGCAGCCCCACGGGACTAGCGACAGATACGCAGTATTTT.

V and J are TRBV11-2 and TRBJ2-2; D ambiguous. V was pared by 5 bases and J by 4 bases, with 11 bases between. The CDR3 is 14 residues long. From germline, CDR1 is SGHAT and CDR2 FQNNGV. CDR3 coding DNA: TGTGCCAGCAGCCCCCTTAGTCCCACCGGGGAGCTGTTTTTT. Protein sequence: CASSPLSPTGELFF.

This clonotype was found many times. The chain combines TRBV4-3 with TRBJ1-2; 9 bases are a match to TRBD1. CDR1 and CDR2 (germline): LGHNA, YSLEER. V lost 2 bases and J lost 7; bases outside the gene matches: 5. This CDR3 has 14 residues. The CDR3 spells CASSQRTGESGYTF. The CDR3 nucleotides are TGCGCCAGCAGCCAAAGGACAGGGGAGTCTGGCTACACCTTC.

This chain uses TRBV7-2 with TRBJ2-5, with TRBD1 identical over 8 bases. The germline gives CDR1 SGHTA, CDR2 FQGNSA. The CDR3 sequence is 15 residues long. Trimming at V came to 5 bases and at J to 4 bases, leaving 9 bases not matched to a gene. CDR3 nucleotides: TGTGCCAGCAGCCTCGGACAGGGAGCAACAGAGACCCAGTACTTC. Translation: CASSLGQGATETQYF. Variable domain in full (rest from reference TRBV7-2 and TRBJ2-5): GAGVSQSPSNKVTEKGKDVELRCDPISGHTALYWYRQSLGQGLEFLIYFQGNSAPDKSGLPSDRFSAERTGGSVSTLTIQRTQQEDSAVYLCASSLGQGATETQYFGPGTRLLVL.

V is TRBV30 and J is TRBJ2-3; D gene unclear. Between the trimmed V and J ends, which lost 0 bases and 5 bases, there was a span of 9 bases. CDR3 length: 13 amino acids. CDR1 GTSNPN and CDR2 SVGIG come from the germline V gene (reference sequence). Here the CDR3 DNA reads TGTGCCTGGAGTGTACGGTTAAGAGATACGCAGTATTTT. Translation gives CAWSVRLRDTQYF.

Notes on this clonotype: Mismatch with germline at one junction end may stem from a read error. V and J are TRBV7-2 and TRBJ2-7; D call uncertain. Germline-derived CDR1 and CDR2 are SGHTA and FQGNSA. This CDR3 spans 11 amino acids. For the CDR3, the DNA is TGTGCCAGCAGCTTCGGGCCTCTCCTAGTCTTC. This encodes CASSFGPLLVF.

This sequence joins TRBV15 and TRBJ2-3; D ambiguous. This CDR3 is built from 15 residues. V was shortened by 1 base and J by 5 bases, with 13 bases between the two germline ends. Per the germline V gene, CDR1 is LNHNV and CDR2 is YYDKDF (reference sequence). CDR3 region: CATSRGRVSLDTQYF. The DNA for the CDR3 is TGTGCCACCAGCAGAGGTAGAGTTTCCCTAGATACGCAGTATTTT.

At least ten counts were recorded for this clonotype. This chain links TRBV20-1 with TRBJ2-5, with 11 bases that match TRBD1. The CDR3 is 12 amino acids. CDR1 is DFQATT, CDR2 SNEGSKA, per germline (reference sequence). Trimming took 6 bases from V and 4 from J; bases not matched to a gene: 1. CDR3 nucleotide sequence: TGCAGTGCCGGGACAGGGGGAGAGACCCAGTACTTC. Amino acid sequence: CSAGTGGETQYF.

This clonotype was counted a few times. V and J are TRBV4-2 and TRBJ2-2, with D hard to call. Between the trimmed V and J ends, which lost 4 bases and 7 bases, there was a span of 4 bases. The CDR3 is made up of 11 amino acids. CDR1 is LGHNA, CDR2 YNFKEQ, per germline. CDR3 bases: TGTGCCAGCAGCCGAGACGGGGAGCTGTTTTTT. It is translated as CASSRDGELFF.

The V and J genes are TRBV11-2 and TRBJ2-1; 12 bases agree with TRBD2. The V segment lost 1 base and the J segment 7 bases; nucleotides outside the gene matches: 2. Germline V gene lookup returns CDR1 SGHAT and CDR2 FQNNGV. The CDR3 contains 15 residues. The CDR3 sequence: CASSLASGGVNEQFF. In DNA form, the CDR3 reads TGTGCCAGCAGCTTAGCTAGCGGGGGGGTGAATGAGCAGTTCTTC.

This clonotype was detected only a few times. The chain combines TRBV5-1 with TRBJ1-2, with a tentative D call TRBD1 (6 bases). Between the trimmed V and J ends, which lost 3 bases and 3 bases, there was a span of 15 bases. CDR1 is SGHRS and CDR2 is YFSETQ in the germline V gene. This CDR3 spans 15 amino acids. The CDR3 DNA reads as TGCGCCAGCAGCTACGTACAGGGAGCTTACTATGGCTACACCTTC. This sequence encodes CASSYVQGAYYGYTF.

This clonotype was detected ten times or more. The chain uses TRBV29-1 and TRBJ2-7; 7 bases map to TRBD1. With V trimmed by 6 bases and J by 9 bases, 11 bases remained unmatched. Germline V gives CDR1 SQVTM, CDR2 ANQGSEA. This CDR3 comprises 12 residues. The DNA for the CDR3 is TGCAGCGTAGGGACAGAGGTTCTGGGGCAGTACTTC. It yields the protein CSVGTEVLGQYF.

The CDR3 coding sequence is TGTGCCAGCAGCGTAGAGGGTTTGGGAGGTCAGCCCCAGCATTTT. Encoded protein: CASSVEGLGGQPQHF. The chain recombines TRBV9 with TRBJ1-5; no reliable D call. The CDR3 runs to 15 residues. Germline assignment: CDR1 SGDLS and CDR2 YYNGEE. Trimming cost V 0 bases and J 6 bases, with 13 bases left between them.

In this sample, this clonotype turned up a few times. The chain uses TRBV29-1 and TRBJ2-3; 7 bases are shared with TRBD2. This CDR3 spans 14 amino acids. Trimming removed 5 bases from V and 2 bases from J; junction bases left unmatched: 7. Germline CDR1 and CDR2: SQVTM and ANQGSEA. CDR3 region: CSVQVGGVTDTQYF. In nucleotides, the CDR3 is TGCAGCGTTCAGGTTGGGGGGGTCACAGATACGCAGTATTTT.

The chain couples TRBV4-1 to TRBJ2-2, with D perhaps TRBD2 (6 bases). Trimming took off 6 bases at V and 3 bases at J, with 17 bases between the two ends. The germline V gene has CDR1 MGHRA and CDR2 YSYEKL. The CDR3 has 16 amino acids. Here the CDR3 reads CASSRDGGRYTGELFF. CDR3 nucleotide sequence: TGCGCCAGCAGTAGGGACGGAGGGAGGTACACCGGGGAGCTGTTTTTT.

The sample holds a few counts of this clonotype. The chain has TRBV27 and TRBJ1-1; 8 bases fit TRBD1. With 6 bases clipped from V and 3 bases from J, the junction kept 27 bases outside the gene matches. Germline loops: CDR1 MNHEY, CDR2 SMNVEV (reference sequence). CDR3 size: 21 residues. The CDR3 spells CASRLSTLGRGLFYRDTEAFF. CDR3 sequence (DNA): TGTGCCAGCAGACTCTCTACCCTCGGCAGGGGGCTTTTTTATCGGGACACTGAAGCTTTCTTT.

This clonotype came up a few times. The rearrangement uses TRBV20-1 and TRBJ1-5, with a possible D match to TRBD1 (6 bases). Trimming stripped 1 base from V and 3 bases from J, with 7 bases between. The CDR3 loop spans 13 amino acids. Looked up from germline, CDR1 is DFQATT and CDR2 is SNEGSKA (reference sequence). CDR3: CSARGDTNQPQHF. The CDR3 DNA is TGCAGTGCTAGAGGGGACACCAATCAGCCCCAGCATTTT.

This clonotype was seen at least ten times. This chain joins TRBV5-5 and TRBJ2-5, with D possibly TRBD1 on 5 matching bases. This CDR3 contains 12 residues. V was cut by 2 bases and J by 4 bases, with 6 bases left in between. The germline V gene has CDR1 SGHKS and CDR2 YYEKEE (reference sequence). The CDR3: CASSFQGETQYF. The CDR3 DNA reads TGTGCCAGCAGCTTTCAGGGAGAGACCCAGTACTTC.

This clonotype was seen repeatedly, ten times or more. The rearrangement links TRBV27 to TRBJ2-3; D remains unclear. V lost 5 bases to trimming and J lost 6 bases, with 18 bases between them. CDR3 length: 15 amino acids. The germline gives CDR1 MNHEY, CDR2 SMNVEV (reference sequence). The CDR3 sequence is CASSLRLWGSDTQYF. Written as DNA, the CDR3 is TGTGCCAGCAGTCTAAGACTTTGGGGATCTGATACGCAGTATTTT.

J is TRBJ2-2 and V is TRBV6-1, with TRBD1 identical over 12 bases. The V and J ends lost 8 bases and 5 bases, in that order; junction bases with no gene match: 9. CDR1 is MNHNS and CDR2 is SASEGT in the germline V gene. This CDR3 is 16 amino acids long. The CDR3 DNA is TGTGCCAGCCGAAAGCGGGGACAGGGGGCAACCGGGGAGCTGTTTTTT. It translates to CASRKRGQGATGELFF.

J is TRBJ2-7 and V is TRBV2; D possibly matches TRBD1 or TRBD2 (5 bases each). The V end was cut by 6 bases, the J end by 9 bases, with 15 bases between. The germline V gene has CDR1 SNHLY and CDR2 FYNNEI. This CDR3 contains 12 residues. CDR3: CASREDILGQYF. CDR3 sequence (DNA): TGTGCCAGCAGGGAGGACATTCTGGGGCAGTACTTC.

The rearrangement links TRBV4-2 to TRBJ1-2; the match to TRBD1 covers 10 bases. Germline V lookup: CDR1 LGHNA, CDR2 YNFKEQ. The CDR3 spans 17 residues. With V trimmed by 4 bases and J by 4 bases, 12 bases remained unmatched. CDR3 sequence: CASSPRETGGAGYGYTF. The CDR3 nucleotides read TGTGCCAGCAGCCCTCGGGAGACAGGGGGCGCAGGCTATGGCTACACCTTC.

A few counts support this clonotype. As DNA, the CDR3 is TGTGCCAGCAGTTACTATAATTCCAGGGGAAAAAAGGGTGAAGCTTTCTTT. Its translation: CASSYYNSRGKKGEAFF. The V gene is TRBV6-5, the J gene TRBJ1-1; possible D gene TRBD1, 6 bases. The germline V gene has CDR1 MNHEY and CDR2 SVGAGI. This CDR3 is 17 amino acids long. Trimming pared 1 base from V and 7 bases from J, leaving 22 bases between.

The chain has TRBV7-9 and TRBJ1-4; no definite D call. The CDR3 loop spans 13 amino acids. V was trimmed by 2 bases and J by 7 bases, leaving 8 bases between them. The germline V gene encodes CDR1 SEHNR and CDR2 FQNEAQ (reference sequence). The CDR3 DNA reads TGTGCCAGCAGCTTACTTCAAAGTGAAAAACTGTTTTTT. Encoded protein: CASSLLQSEKLFF.